The clone carrying this T cell receptor beta chain was picked up many times. Its antigen is not known. The data originate from a study of Graves' ophthalmopathy and Graves' hyperthyroidism. Study background: Samples of peripheral blood were obtained at initial diagnosis, prior to treatment of any kind.

Amplification of TCR beta CDR3 regions used RNA transcripts. An opening RT-PCR round employed HTBI primers and preceded a second-round multiplex PCR. TCRdb redid the calling of the multiplex PCR reads with MiXCR, one entry per CDR3 protein. The sample holds about 380,000 distinct CDR3 sequences, 15% seen once. Hyperthyroidism counted as stable given no ophthalmopathy within 18 months of follow-up. Clinical symptoms, serum thyroxine, TRAb, thyroid ultrasound and orbital computed tomography were relied on for diagnosis. Overall study findings and caveats: Sensitivity reached roughly 71% and specificity 72% to 80% when the model predicted ophthalmopathy progression.

Material for sequencing was peripheral blood. The receptor comes from a woman aged 18 to 35 with stable Graves' hyperthyroidism.

CDR3 protein: CASSPEGNNSPLHF. The CDR3 coding sequence is TGTGCCAGCTCACCTGAAGGGAATAATTCACCCCTCCACTTT. This rearrangement joins TRBV18 to TRBJ1-6; D unclear. From germline, CDR1 is KGHSH and CDR2 LQKENI. V lost 3 bases to trimming and J lost 5 bases, with 8 bases between them. The CDR3 has 14 residues.